Presented here are 14 T cell receptor beta chains from one specimen sequenced in a study of post-analysis software for immune sequencing data. Sequencing libraries made from TCR beta cDNA carried unique molecular identifiers. In TCRdb, the PCR reads were re-called with MiXCR into one record per CDR3 protein. The data contain hundreds of thousands of distinct CDR3 sequences, more than 50% of them singletons. Study-level points and caveats: Compared with controls, patients had more of five TRBV segments, including TRBV5-6, TRBV5-1 and TRBV20-1.

The antigens these receptors bind are not known. Specimen: blood. The receptors stem from a girl aged 2-9 years with multiple sclerosis.

The genes are TRBV9 and TRBJ1-6; TRBD1 agrees at 8 bases. V lost 4 bases, J lost 4 bases, and 10 bases stayed unmatched. The CDR3 runs to 17 residues. Germline V gives CDR1 SGDLS, CDR2 YYNGEE. CDR3 sequence (DNA): TGTGCCAGCAGCTCGGAGGGACAGGCTTTGTATAATTCACCCCTCCACTTT. The encoded protein is CASSSEGQALYNSPLHF.

This chain links TRBV11-3 with TRBJ2-5; the match to TRBD2 covers 8 bases. The CDR3 is 16 residues long. The V gene's germline CDR1 is SGHNT and CDR2 YENEEA. V lost 5 bases to trimming and J lost 0 bases; unmatched junction nucleotides: 8. CDR3 sequence (DNA): TGTGCCAGCAGCGGACGACTAGCGAGGAACCAAGAGACCCAGTACTTC. Its protein is CASSGRLARNQETQYF.

The rearrangement joins TRBV30 to TRBJ2-1; TRBD1 matches 10 bases. Germline CDR1 and CDR2: GTSNPN and SVGIG (reference sequence). This CDR3 comprises 13 residues. Trimming at V came to 4 bases and at J to 5 bases, leaving 2 bases not matched to a gene. CDR3 nucleotides: TGTGCCTGGACCGGGACAGGGGACAATGAGCAGTTCTTC. Translation gives CAWTGTGDNEQFF.

V usage is TRBV14 and J usage is TRBJ1-2; D unclear. The germline V gene encodes CDR1 SGHDN and CDR2 FVKESK. This CDR3 contains 13 residues. The V end lost 1 base, the J end lost 7 bases, and 10 bases lay between the germline ends. The CDR3 nucleotides read TGTGCCAGCAGCCAAGTAGGACTATCTGGCTACACCTTC. Protein: CASSQVGLSGYTF.

This clonotype showed up just once. The V gene is TRBV19, the J gene TRBJ2-1, with D possibly TRBD2 on 5 matching bases. Germline CDR1 reads LNHDA; CDR2 reads SQIVND (reference sequence). CDR3 size: 15 residues. V gave up 1 base and J gave up 2 bases, with 9 bases separating them. The CDR3 loop reads CASSIGLEAYNEQFF. The CDR3 region has the DNA TGTGCCAGTAGTATAGGACTGGAGGCCTACAATGAGCAGTTCTTC.

On this clonotype: At one end, the junction sequence differs from germline, possibly due to a read error. CDR3 region: CACSLPSRWVAGHNEQFF. CDR3 DNA sequence: TGTGCCTGCAGCTTACCTTCCCGATGGGTAGCGGGCCACAATGAGCAGTTCTTC. The chain uses TRBV7-9 and TRBJ2-1, with TRBD2 matching 7 bases. The germline CDR1 and CDR2 sequences are SEHNR and FQNEAQ (reference sequence). This CDR3 region has 18 residues.

This chain connects TRBV2 to TRBJ1-5; D gene ambiguous. Trimming removed 2 bases at V and 12 bases at J, with 8 bases between. This CDR3 comprises 11 residues. The germline gives CDR1 SNHLY, CDR2 FYNNEI. CDR3 amino acids: CASSEIGRQHF. DNA of the CDR3: TGTGCCAGCAGTGAAATCGGGCGCCAGCATTTT.

This chain links TRBV11-2 with TRBJ2-5; TRBD1 might be the D (6 bases). The V and J ends lost 0 bases and 5 bases respectively, with 10 bases between them. The CDR3 is 14 residues long. CDR1 and CDR2 from the germline V gene are SGHAT and FQNNGV. The CDR3 here is CASSLDQGRETQYF. The CDR3 DNA follows: TGTGCCAGCAGCTTAGATCAGGGGCGGGAGACCCAGTACTTC.

This clonotype was observed a handful of times. This chain uses TRBV11-1 with TRBJ1-2; D is perhaps TRBD1 (6 bases). The CDR3 is 15 residues long. V lost 0 bases and J lost 1, with 9 bases in between. Germline-derived CDR1 and CDR2 are SGHAT and FQDESV (reference sequence). The CDR3 here is CASSLARGSNYGYTF. CDR3 nucleotides: TGTGCCAGCAGCTTAGCCAGGGGCAGTAACTATGGCTACACCTTC. The whole variable domain, filled in from reference TRBV11-1 and TRBJ1-2, reads EAEVAQSPRYKITEKSQAVAFWCDPISGHATLYWYRQILGQGPELLVQFQDESVVDDSQLPKDRFSAERLKGVDSTLKIQPAELGDSAMYLCASSLARGSNYGYTFGSGTRLTVV.

The V gene is TRBV29-1, the J gene TRBJ2-7; 11 nucleotides line up with TRBD2. Germline loops: CDR1 SQVTM, CDR2 ANQGSEA. CDR3 length: 13 amino acids. After removal of 4 bases from V and 2 bases from J, the junction contained 1 base not matched to a gene. For the CDR3, the DNA is TGCAGCGTTGGACTAGCGGGAACCTACGAGCAGTACTTC. This translates into CSVGLAGTYEQYF.

A few counts support this clonotype. The CDR3 DNA reads TGTGCCAGCACACCCTCCCGGGGGGTGAACACTGAAGCTTTCTTT. This codes for CASTPSRGVNTEAFF. The genes are TRBV28 and TRBJ1-1; the D gene is possibly TRBD1 (5 bases). There are 15 residues in the CDR3. Germline V gives CDR1 MDHEN, CDR2 SYDVKM. Deletions cut 7 bases from V and 0 bases from J, with 15 bases between.

Notes on this clonotype: Compared with germline, one end of the junction differs, possibly owing to a read error. The CDR3 sequence: CASSFTGNPEAFF. Here the CDR3 DNA reads TGTGCCAGCAGCTTCACAGGGAACCCTGAAGCTTTCTTT. V is TRBV7-2 and J is TRBJ1-1; weak D call: TRBD1 (6 bases). The V gene's germline CDR1 is SGHTA and CDR2 FQGNSA. The CDR3 is made up of 13 amino acids.

The chain links TRBV7-2 to TRBJ2-5, with 8 nucleotides matching TRBD2. The CDR3 totals 16 residues. CDR1 SGHTA and CDR2 FQGNSA come from the germline V gene. The V and J ends lost 2 bases and 3 bases, in that order; junction bases with no gene match: 8. The CDR3 nucleotides read TGTGCCAGCAGCTTAACGCCTTGGCGGGGGGAAGAGACCCAGTACTTC. This translates into CASSLTPWRGEETQYF.

The chain combines TRBV6-6 with TRBJ2-7; a possible D gene is TRBD1 (5 bases). This CDR3 region has 14 residues. Germline CDR1 is MNHNY and CDR2 is SVGAGI (reference sequence). V lost 6 bases to trimming and J lost 3 bases, with 15 bases between them. CDR3 nucleotides: TGTGCCAGCAGGGAAGGTCCAGGGTTCTACGAGCAGTACTTC. It codes for CASREGPGFYEQYF.